The 17 T cell receptor beta chains below were found in one sample sequenced in a study of Graves' ophthalmopathy and Graves' hyperthyroidism. The study amplified TCR beta CDR3 regions using RNA transcripts. Scientists carried out first-round RT-PCR using HTBI primers and then a second-round multiplex PCR. MiXCR, run by TCRdb on the multiplex PCR reads, gives a single entry per CDR3 protein. The table lists about 620,000 distinct CDR3 sequences, approximately 21% of them singletons. The sample consisted of peripheral blood. The origin of the receptors is a woman aged 18 to 35 with stable Graves' hyperthyroidism. Some clones in this sample may be carry-over from other donors' samples.

In its sample, this clonotype was seen many times. The genes are TRBV30 and TRBJ2-5, with 8 positions matching TRBD1. Germline values: CDR1 GTSNPN, CDR2 SVGIG (reference sequence). The trim removed 3 bases at V and 4 bases at J, leaving 10 bases unmatched. The CDR3 contains 15 residues. CDR3 amino acids: CAWRPLSRGLETQYF. The CDR3 DNA sequence: TGTGCCTGGAGACCCCTGAGCAGGGGGCTAGAGACCCAGTACTTC.

This clonotype was seen a few times. The chain carries TRBV27 and TRBJ2-5; maybe TRBD1 (6 bases). Germline V gene lookup returns CDR1 MNHEY and CDR2 SMNVEV (reference sequence). Deletions cut 2 bases from V and 2 bases from J, with 12 bases between. This CDR3 is 15 amino acids long. The CDR3 nucleotides read TGTGCCAGCAGTTTACGTATCCAGGGGCAAGAGACCCAGTACTTC. Translating it yields CASSLRIQGQETQYF.

This clonotype was recorded many times. The gene calls are TRBV3-1 and TRBJ1-5; TRBD1 might be the D (6 bases). Trimming shortened V by 3 bases and J by 4 bases, and 13 bases separated the two germline ends. This CDR3 spans 15 amino acids. Looked up from germline, CDR1 is LGHDT and CDR2 is YNNKEL (reference sequence). The CDR3 bases are TGTGCCAGCAGCCAGACCAGGGGTGGTAATCAGCCCCAGCATTTT. Protein product: CASSQTRGGNQPQHF. Using reference TRBV3-1 and TRBJ1-5 for the parts outside the CDR3, the full variable domain is DTAVSQTPKYLVTQMGNDKSIKCEQNLGHDTMYWYKQDSKKFLKIMFSYNNKELIINETVPNRFSPKSPDKAHLNLHINSLELGDSAVYFCASSQTRGGNQPQHFGDGTRLSIL.

This clonotype was seen repeatedly, ten times or more. V and J are TRBV6-5 and TRBJ2-5, with 9 nucleotides matching TRBD1. V was clipped by 5 bases and J by 5 bases; unmatched bases: 9. CDR1 MNHEY and CDR2 SVGAGI come from the germline V gene. The CDR3 consists of 15 residues. The CDR3 nucleotides read TGTGCCAGCAGTCCGACAGGGGGGAGGGGGGAGACCCAGTACTTC. Translation: CASSPTGGRGETQYF.

This clonotype was detected ten times or more. The chain combines TRBV12-3 or TRBV12-4 with TRBJ1-1, with D possibly being TRBD1 (6 bases). V was clipped by 8 bases and J by 6 bases, with 28 bases between them. The CDR3 extends over 17 amino acids. Written as DNA, the CDR3 is TGTGCCAGCCGACCGGGGGGGGATCGGGGGGCCGGCGCTGAAGCTTTCTTT. Protein sequence: CASRPGGDRGAGAEAFF.

There are many counts of this clonotype. CDR3 in DNA: TGTGCCAGCAGCCAGAGGCTGCAGGAGATCGAACCCCTCCACTTT. This translates into CASSQRLQEIEPLHF. V usage is TRBV7-2 and J usage is TRBJ1-6, with D uncertain. Germline CDR1 is SGHTA and CDR2 is FQGNSA. The CDR3 has 15 residues. V was cut by 5 bases and J by 12 bases, with 20 bases left in between.

This clonotype was recorded at least ten times. The DNA of the CDR3 is TGTGCCAGCAGCTACTCCACTAGCGGAGGGGGAGAGACCCAGTACTTC. Residues: CASSYSTSGGGETQYF. V gene TRBV7-2 combines with J gene TRBJ2-5, with 8 nucleotides matching TRBD2. V was clipped by 4 bases and J by 4 bases; unmatched bases: 11. The CDR3 spans 16 residues. From germline, CDR1 is SGHTA and CDR2 FQGNSA.

This clonotype appeared a few times. This chain joins TRBV20-1 and TRBJ1-2; D uncertain. The CDR3 has 13 residues. Germline lookup yields CDR1 DFQATT and CDR2 SNEGSKA (reference sequence). Trimming left V 6 bases short and J 4 bases short, with 15 bases between. CDR3 bases: TGCAGTGCCGAGTCAGGATCTGGCTATGGCTACACCTTC. As protein: CSAESGSGYGYTF.

This clonotype came up many times. This chain connects TRBV2 to TRBJ1-1; D gene uncertain. The germline CDR1 and CDR2 sequences are SNHLY and FYNNEI. V shed 3 bases and J shed 4 bases, with 12 bases lying between them. This CDR3 is 14 amino acids long. The CDR3 reads CASSEQRVVTEAFF. CDR3 bases: TGTGCCAGCAGTGAGCAAAGGGTCGTCACTGAAGCTTTCTTT.

As concerns this clonotype: A read error may account for a junction end that differs from germline. This chain uses TRBV6-1 with TRBJ2-3, with D maybe TRBD1 (5 bases). CDR1 and CDR2 from the germline V gene are MNHNS and SASEGT. This CDR3 spans 13 amino acids. CDR3 protein: CVSRSSRADTQYF. The CDR3 bases are TGTGTCAGCAGGTCGAGCAGGGCAGATACGCAGTATTTT.

This clonotype has ten or more counts. The gene calls are TRBV6-1 and TRBJ2-7, with D possibly TRBD1 on 6 matching bases. In germline, CDR1 is MNHNS, CDR2 SASEGT. The CDR3 length is 14 residues. Trimming removed 5 bases at V and 2 bases at J, with 13 bases between. CDR3 region: CASSRRTVAYEQYF. CDR3 in DNA: TGTGCCAGCAGTAGGCGGACAGTGGCCTACGAGCAGTACTTC.

In regard to this clonotype: The junction departs from the called germline gene at one end, perhaps through a read error. The V and J genes are TRBV6-2 or TRBV6-3 and TRBJ2-2, with D maybe TRBD1 (6 bases). Germline V CDR1 and CDR2: MNHEY, SVGEGT. The CDR3 contains 14 residues. The CDR3 here is CASSDQRDTGELSF. The CDR3 nucleotides read TGTGCCAGCAGTGACCAAAGGGACACCGGGGAGCTGTCTTTT.

The chain joins TRBV6-5 to TRBJ1-6, with D unresolved. V was pared by 4 bases and J by 2 bases, with 12 bases between. This CDR3 spans 16 amino acids. Germline CDR1 is MNHEY and CDR2 is SVGAGI. The CDR3 here is CASSSSGPTYNSPLHF. The CDR3 DNA reads as TGTGCCAGCAGTTCTTCCGGACCGACCTATAATTCACCCCTCCACTTT.

The chain has TRBV27 and TRBJ1-1; unclear D gene. Germline V lookup: CDR1 MNHEY, CDR2 SMNVEV (reference sequence). The CDR3 consists of 13 residues. V shed 0 bases and J shed 10 bases, with 12 bases lying between them. In DNA form, the CDR3 reads TGTGCCAGCAGTTTATCCCTCTTGGGATTAGCTTTCTTT. Its translation: CASSLSLLGLAFF.

This clonotype was detected many times. A much larger clone lies one base from this, so it may be a read error. The rearrangement links TRBV12-3 or TRBV12-4 to TRBJ1-6, with D maybe TRBD1 (5 bases). There are 14 residues in the CDR3. Written as DNA, the CDR3 is TGTGCCAGCAGCCTGCCGGGACGGACCTCACACCTCCACTTT. Its protein is CASSLPGRTSHLHF.

V usage is TRBV6-1 and J usage is TRBJ2-7; 7 bases are shared with TRBD2. CDR1 and CDR2 from the germline V gene are MNHNS and SASEGT. The CDR3 consists of 11 residues. The ends lost 11 bases at V and 3 bases at J; junction bases unmatched: 4. CDR3 amino acids: CAGGGGYEQYF. CDR3 nucleotides: TGTGCCGGGGGGGGAGGCTACGAGCAGTACTTC.

This clonotype was recorded at least ten times. This chain connects TRBV12-3 or TRBV12-4 to TRBJ1-5; TRBD1 matches 7 bases. V dropped 3 bases and J dropped 6; count of bases not matched to a gene: 5. The CDR3 loop spans 14 amino acids. The CDR3, as DNA: TGTGCCAGCAGTTTCCAACAGGGGTCTCAGCCCCAGCATTTT. It translates to CASSFQQGSQPQHF.